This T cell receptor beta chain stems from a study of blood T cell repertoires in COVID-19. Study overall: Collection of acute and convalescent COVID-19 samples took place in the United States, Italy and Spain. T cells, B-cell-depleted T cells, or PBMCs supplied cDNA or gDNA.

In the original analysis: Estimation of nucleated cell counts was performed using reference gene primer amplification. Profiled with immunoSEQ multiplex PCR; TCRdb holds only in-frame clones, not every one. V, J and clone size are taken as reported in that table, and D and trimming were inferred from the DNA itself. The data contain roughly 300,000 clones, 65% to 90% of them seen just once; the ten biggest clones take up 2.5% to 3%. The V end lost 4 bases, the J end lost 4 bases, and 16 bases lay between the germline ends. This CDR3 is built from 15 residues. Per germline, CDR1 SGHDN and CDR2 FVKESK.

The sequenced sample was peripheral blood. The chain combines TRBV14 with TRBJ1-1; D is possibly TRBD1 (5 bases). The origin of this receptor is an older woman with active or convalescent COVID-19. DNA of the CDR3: TGTGCCAGCAGCCCCATTGGGGGAGGTGGCACTGAAGCTTTCTTT. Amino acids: CASSPIGGGGTEAFF.